The 30 T cell receptor beta chains presented below share a single source sample, sequenced in a study of blood T cell repertoires in COVID-19. The method was immunoSEQ multiplex PCR; TCRdb's version includes in-frame clones alone and lacks a portion of them. The sample carries a few hundred thousand clones, approximately 88% recorded once. The sample taken for sequencing was PBMCs or T cells enriched from blood (not recorded which). The receptors stem from a middle-aged woman with acute COVID-19.

The J gene is TRBJ2-7, the V gene TRBV30; 12 nucleotides match TRBD1. J lost 4 bases, V lost 0 bases, and 4 bases had no gene match. CDR3 length equals 15 residues. Germline V gene lookup returns CDR1 GTSNPN and CDR2 SVGIG (reference sequence). The CDR3 sequence: CAWSVRDRGRYEQYF. The CDR3 DNA reads TGTGCCTGGAGTGTCCGGGACAGGGGGCGTTACGAGCAGTACTTC.

The chain recombines TRBV6-5 with TRBJ1-2; TRBD1 is a possible D gene (5 bases). The germline gives CDR1 MNHEY, CDR2 SVGAGI. The CDR3 totals 14 residues. Trimming took 2 bases from V and 2 from J, leaving 9 bases between them. CDR3 in DNA: TGTGCCAGCAGTTACATGAGACAGAACTATGGCTACACCTTC. This codes for CASSYMRQNYGYTF.

CDR3 sequence reads: CASSPQGARGYTF. The DNA for the CDR3 is TGTGCCAGCTCACCACAGGGGGCGCGTGGCTACACCTTC. The chain joins TRBV6-5 to TRBJ1-2, with TRBD1 identical over 9 bases. This CDR3 spans 13 amino acids. CDR1 and CDR2 from the germline V gene are MNHEY and SVGAGI. V shed 8 bases and J 7 bases; nucleotides not matched to a gene: 8.

This chain uses TRBV2 with TRBJ2-7; 10 bases match TRBD1. CDR3 length equals 15 residues. Germline trimming cut 7 bases from V and 5 bases from J; bases unmatched to any gene: 11. In germline, CDR1 is SNHLY, CDR2 FYNNEI. CDR3 protein: CASIPWRDRGHEQYF. CDR3 bases: TGTGCCAGCATCCCCTGGCGGGACAGGGGCCACGAGCAGTACTTC.

Only a few counts were recorded for this clone. This chain connects TRBV6-4 to TRBJ2-2; D is possibly TRBD1 (5 bases). CDR1 and CDR2 from the germline V gene are MRHNA and SNTAGT. V lost 2 bases, J lost 4 bases, and 8 bases lay in between. The CDR3 is 14 residues long. CDR3 nucleotides: TGTGCCAGCAGTGACACGGACACCACCGGGGAGCTGTTTTTT. Translated, it gives CASSDTDTTGELFF.

The V call is TRBV9, the J call TRBJ2-5, with D possibly being TRBD1 (6 bases). The CDR3 is made up of 16 amino acids. CDR1 and CDR2 (germline): SGDLS, YYNGEE. The ends were cut back, 4 bases at V and 5 bases at J, with 21 bases in the middle. The CDR3: CASSTSGTLGGETQYF. CDR3 in DNA: TGTGCCAGCAGCACTTCCGGGACACTGGGTGGGGAGACCCAGTACTTC.

The chain joins TRBV7-2 to TRBJ2-2; 10 nucleotides agree with TRBD1. V lost 9 bases and J lost 5; bases outside the gene matches: 6. There are 14 residues in the CDR3. Germline V gives CDR1 SGHTA, CDR2 FQGNSA. CDR3 coding DNA: TGTGCCAGTATGCCGGGACAGGGGACCGGGGAGCTGTTTTTT. Translating gives CASMPGQGTGELFF. Variable domain in full (rest from reference TRBV7-2 and TRBJ2-2): GAGVSQSPSNKVTEKGKDVELRCDPISGHTALYWYRQSLGQGLEFLIYFQGNSAPDKSGLPSDRFSAERTGGSVSTLTIQRTQQEDSAVYLCASMPGQGTGELFFGEGSRLTVL.

The DNA of the CDR3 is TGTGCCGGCGTCGAGGTGCAGAACACTGAAGCTTTCTTT. Translation: CAGVEVQNTEAFF. The chain has TRBV6-5 and TRBJ1-1; no reliable D call. Germline V gene lookup returns CDR1 MNHEY and CDR2 SVGAGI. V shed 11 bases and J shed 1 base, with 14 bases lying between them. This CDR3 contains 13 residues.

A note on this clone: In the same sample, other DNA sequences code for this CDR3. The gene calls are TRBV5-1 and TRBJ1-2; D uncertain. Germline CDR1 is SGHRS and CDR2 is YFSETQ. The CDR3 consists of 15 residues. The V end was cut by 2 bases, the J end by 0 bases, with 11 bases between. The CDR3 DNA reads as TGCGCCAGCAGCTTCGGCGACACAACTAACTATGGCTACACCTTC. Amino acids: CASSFGDTTNYGYTF. Looking up the rest from reference TRBV5-1 and TRBJ1-2 gives the full variable domain: KAGVTQTPRYLIKTRGQQVTLSCSPISGHRSVSWYQQTPGQGLQFLFEYFSETQRNKGNFPGRFSGRQFSNSRSEMNVSTLELGDSALYLCASSFGDTTNYGYTFGSGTRLTVV.

The chain is built from TRBV7-2 and TRBJ2-2, with D possibly matching TRBD1 (6 bases). Trimming took off 4 bases at V and 4 bases at J, with 13 bases between the two ends. This CDR3 contains 15 residues. Germline-derived CDR1 and CDR2 are SGHTA and FQGNSA. This CDR3 reads CASSYQTGRTGELFF. In nucleotides, the CDR3 is TGTGCCAGCAGCTATCAGACAGGTCGCACCGGGGAGCTGTTTTTT.

This clone appeared a single time. CDR3 nucleotides: TGTGCCCTTAAGTGGACAGGGAACACTGAAGCTTTCTTT. Translated, it gives CALKWTGNTEAFF. The rearrangement joins TRBV6-4 to TRBJ1-1; 7 bases are shared with TRBD1. The CDR3 has 13 residues. The junction had 7 bases not matched to a gene; V was cut back by 11 bases and J by 1 base. CDR1 and CDR2 from the germline V gene are MRHNA and SNTAGT.

As DNA, the CDR3 is TGTGCCAGCAGCTTAGCTGCCGAGAAAGAATGGTTCTTC. Translated: CASSLAAEKEWFF. The rearrangement uses TRBV7-8 and TRBJ2-1; D gene ambiguous. The length of the CDR3 is 13 residues. Trimming left V 0 bases short and J 15 bases short, with 15 bases between. CDR1 is SGHVS and CDR2 is FQNEAQ in the germline V gene.

V usage is TRBV21-1 and J usage is TRBJ1-5; the table calls TRBD1, which could not be checked here. TRBV21-1 is described as a pseudogene. The CDR3 has 20 residues. CDR3 in amino acids: CASSKGIRIRLLIPNQPQHF. The CDR3 nucleotides are TGTGCCAGCAGCAAAGGAATCAGGATCCGCCTATTGATTCCAAATCAGCCCCAGCATTTT.

The rearrangement uses TRBV7-9 and TRBJ1-2; 7 bases agree with TRBD1. CDR3 size: 14 residues. The V gene end was trimmed by 5 bases and the J gene end by 2 bases; junction bases not matched to a gene: 5. The germline V gene encodes CDR1 SEHNR and CDR2 FQNEAQ (reference sequence). The CDR3 here is CASSPRQGNYGYTF. Here the CDR3 DNA reads TGTGCCAGCAGCCCCAGACAGGGAAACTATGGCTACACCTTC.

The chain employs TRBV12-5 and TRBJ1-5; no clear D. V lost 0 bases and J 0 bases, leaving 9 bases between the germline ends. Germline loops: CDR1 LGHNT, CDR2 FRNRAP. The CDR3 length is 16 residues. The CDR3 loop is CASGLVEGYSNQPQHF. The CDR3 nucleotides read TGTGCTAGTGGTTTGGTAGAGGGTTATAGCAATCAGCCCCAGCATTTT.

The rearrangement links TRBV10-3 to TRBJ2-5; D ambiguous. Trimming took off 8 bases at V and 0 bases at J, with 10 bases between the two ends. Germline assignment: CDR1 ENHRY and CDR2 SYGVKD. The CDR3 totals 13 residues. The CDR3 DNA follows: TGTGCCATCTCAACCGACAACCAAGAGACCCAGTACTTC. It specifies CAISTDNQETQYF.

This sequence joins TRBV9 and TRBJ2-2, with 14 bases matching TRBD2. The V segment lost 4 bases and the J segment 8 bases; nucleotides outside the gene matches: 7. This CDR3 has 16 residues. The germline gives CDR1 SGDLS, CDR2 YYNGEE. The CDR3 DNA reads TGTGCCAGCAGCATCCCCGGGACTAGCGGGAGTGGGGAGCTGTTTTTT. Its protein product is CASSIPGTSGSGELFF.

V is TRBV6-5 and J is TRBJ2-7; 8 positions match TRBD1. This CDR3 region has 15 residues. The junction had 5 bases not matched to a gene; V was cut back by 2 bases and J by 2 bases. Germline CDR1 reads MNHEY; CDR2 reads SVGAGI. CDR3 in amino acids: CASSYAQGAPYEQYF. In DNA form, the CDR3 reads TGTGCCAGCAGTTACGCTCAGGGGGCACCCTACGAGCAGTACTTC.

The CDR3 DNA reads TGTGCCAGCAGCCAAAACAGGGGTCTATACAATGAGCAGTTCTTC. It encodes CASSQNRGLYNEQFF. The J gene is TRBJ2-1, the V gene TRBV11-2; 7 bases match TRBD1. Germline V gives CDR1 SGHAT, CDR2 FQNNGV. This CDR3 has 15 residues. J lost 4 bases, V lost 5 bases, and 8 bases had no gene match.

This clone was observed a single time. The chain recombines TRBV5-6 with TRBJ1-2; TRBD1 is a possible D gene (6 bases). V gave up 0 bases and J gave up 8 bases, with 14 bases separating them. This CDR3 is built from 14 residues. The V gene's germline CDR1 is SGHDT and CDR2 YYEEEE. DNA of the CDR3: TGTGCCAGCAGCTTGGTTCCGGGGGGCTCCGGCTACACCTTC. Translated, it gives CASSLVPGGSGYTF. The full variable domain, in which reference TRBV5-6 and TRBJ1-2 provide the parts outside the CDR3, is DAGVTQSPTHLIKTRGQQVTLRCSPKSGHDTVSWYQQALGQGPQFIFQYYEEEERQRGNFPDRFSGHQFPNYSSELNVNALLLGDSALYLCASSLVPGGSGYTFGSGTRLTVV.

The chain employs TRBV14 and TRBJ1-2; the D is unclear. Germline assignment: CDR1 SGHDN and CDR2 FVKESK. The length of the CDR3 is 13 residues. Trimming cost V 2 bases and J 4 bases, with 8 bases left between them. The CDR3 here is CASSQRGVYGYTF. CDR3 DNA sequence: TGTGCCAGCAGCCAAAGAGGTGTCTATGGCTACACCTTC.

This chain joins TRBV18 and TRBJ2-3, with D perhaps matching TRBD1 (6 bases). The CDR3 is 17 amino acids. V lost 4 bases, J lost 3 bases, and 20 bases lay in between. Germline CDR1 reads KGHSH; CDR2 reads LQKENI. CDR3 sequence (DNA): TGTGCCAGCTCACGACTGCAGGGGCTTATGAAGACAGATACGCAGTATTTT. Amino acid sequence: CASSRLQGLMKTDTQYF.

The V gene is TRBV6-6, the J gene TRBJ2-5; D is perhaps TRBD2 (5 bases). Trimming took off 3 bases at V and 5 bases at J, with 13 bases between the two ends. Looked up from germline, CDR1 is MNHNY and CDR2 is SVGAGI (reference sequence). This CDR3 region has 14 residues. The CDR3 DNA reads as TGTGCCAGCAGTTATCGTGGGAGTGGGGAGACCCAGTACTTC. This encodes CASSYRGSGETQYF.

This chain joins TRBV18 and TRBJ2-1; 8 bases are shared with TRBD2. The length of the CDR3 is 16 residues. J lost 8 bases, V lost 1 base, and 10 bases had no gene match. Germline lookup yields CDR1 KGHSH and CDR2 LQKENI. CDR3 residues: CASSPLVGLVFDEQFF. The DNA for the CDR3 is TGTGCCAGCTCACCACTAGTGGGACTAGTGTTCGATGAGCAGTTCTTC.

This clone showed up just once. The V and J genes are TRBV4-3 and TRBJ2-4; 10 bases align to TRBD2. This CDR3 spans 17 amino acids. Germline V gene data show CDR1 as LGHNA and CDR2 as YSLEER. The V gene end was trimmed by 1 base and the J gene end by 8 bases; junction bases not matched to a gene: 11. As DNA, the CDR3 is TGCGCCAGCAGCCAAGGCACAGCGGGGGGGCCGGGCGACATTCAGTACTTC. It encodes CASSQGTAGGPGDIQYF.

The chain links TRBV10-3 to TRBJ1-2; 11 bases agree with TRBD1. The CDR3 has 17 amino acids. Germline CDR1 is ENHRY and CDR2 is SYGVKD. J was trimmed by 7 bases and V by 5 bases; bases with no gene match: 15. The CDR3 loop reads CAISFDSGRDRGIGYTF. Here the CDR3 DNA reads TGTGCCATCAGTTTCGACTCAGGGAGGGACAGGGGGATTGGCTACACCTTC.

This rearrangement joins TRBV28 to TRBJ2-1; 9 bases are a match to TRBD2. Germline assignment: CDR1 MDHEN and CDR2 SYDVKM. After removal of 5 bases from V and 2 bases from J, the junction contained 7 bases not matched to a gene. This CDR3 is built from 16 residues. The CDR3 DNA reads TGTGCCAGCAGTCCGCTAGCGGGACGGACCTACAATGAGCAGTTCTTC. Protein product: CASSPLAGRTYNEQFF.

This chain uses TRBV6-2 or TRBV6-3 with TRBJ2-3; possible D gene TRBD2, 5 bases. V was shortened by 6 bases and J by 2 bases, with 12 bases between the two germline ends. Per germline, CDR1 MNHEY and CDR2 SVGEGT. The CDR3 totals 14 residues. For the CDR3, the DNA is TGTGCCAGCAGCCGCCGGGAACCCACAGATACGCAGTATTTT. Translated: CASSRREPTDTQYF.

The chain carries TRBV4-1 and TRBJ1-2; D ambiguous. The CDR3 sequence is 13 residues long. The germline V gene has CDR1 MGHRA and CDR2 YSYEKL. V was shortened by 4 bases and J by 4 bases, with 10 bases between the two germline ends. The CDR3 is CASSPVPGYGYTF. CDR3 nucleotides: TGCGCCAGCAGCCCCGTACCGGGCTATGGCTACACCTTC.

The genes are TRBV13 and TRBJ1-3; D ambiguous. Trimming removed 2 bases from V and 0 bases from J, with 5 bases in between. The germline gives CDR1 PRHDT, CDR2 FYEKMQ (reference sequence). This CDR3 comprises 14 residues. This CDR3 is CASSLRSSGNTIYF. The CDR3 nucleotides are TGTGCCAGCAGCTTACGCAGCTCTGGAAACACCATATATTTT.